This T cell receptor beta chain was sequenced for a study of response to subunit inactivated influenza vaccine. Whole-study results and caveats: Only a handful of new T cells, the authors suggested, are recruited with each seasonal influenza vaccination.

TCRdb called the RT-PCR reads again in MiXCR, with one record for every CDR3 protein. Here the sample spans just under 550,000 distinct CDR3 sequences, approximately 24% being singletons. A word on this clonotype: Its cognate antigen is unknown.

V was trimmed by 4 bases and J by 2 bases, leaving 13 bases between them. The CDR3 sequence is 14 residues long. Germline CDR1 and CDR2: SGHKS and YYEKEE (reference sequence). This sample also appeared in a second study, on T cells expressing NK-cell markers. Per that paper: What made the TCR beta cDNA was 5'RACE template switching with UMIs. TCR beta repertoires came from sorted CD3+CD56+NKG2C+, CD3+CD56+NKG2C- and CD3+CD56-NKG2C+ T cells.

Here the sequenced sample was CD4+ T cells sorted from PBMCs, taken 11 to 12 days after vaccination. This chain links TRBV5-5 with TRBJ2-7; D is ambiguous. The clonotype comes from a man aged 50 to 59 who received an inactivated influenza vaccine. The DNA for the CDR3 is TGTGCCAGCAGCCCCGGACGGAACACCTACGAGCAGTACTTC. Encoded protein: CASSPGRNTYEQYF.